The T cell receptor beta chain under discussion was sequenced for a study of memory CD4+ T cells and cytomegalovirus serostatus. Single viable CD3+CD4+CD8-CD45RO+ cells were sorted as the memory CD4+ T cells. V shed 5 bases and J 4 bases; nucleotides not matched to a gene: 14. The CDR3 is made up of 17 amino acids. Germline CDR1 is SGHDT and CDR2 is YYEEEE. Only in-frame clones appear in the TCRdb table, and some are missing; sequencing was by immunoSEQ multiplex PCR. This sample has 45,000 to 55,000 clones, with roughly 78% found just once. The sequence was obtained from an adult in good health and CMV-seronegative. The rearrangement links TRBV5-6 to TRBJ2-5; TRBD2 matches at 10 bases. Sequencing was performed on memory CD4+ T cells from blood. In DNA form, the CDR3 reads TGTGCCAGCAGATCGAGGCCTAGCGGGAGTGTGTTAGAGACCCAGTACTTC. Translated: CASRSRPSGSVLETQYF.